The 11 T cell receptor beta chains reported below all come from one sample, sequenced in a study of T-cell reconstitution after alpha-beta-depleted transplantation in children. TCRbeta library preparation incorporated unique molecular identifiers. TCRdb ran MiXCR on the PCR reads and lists one entry per CDR3 protein. The sample lists about 690,000 distinct CDR3 sequences, approximately 17% seen once, with 1.1% in the top ten. The sequences come from PBMCs from the stem cell graft donor, collected from the stem cell graft. These receptors were obtained from a human donor who donated a stem cell graft to a child with acute myeloid leukemia.

The chain carries TRBV7-3 and TRBJ2-1; TRBD2 is a possible D gene (7 bases). Trimming removed 5 bases at V and 8 bases at J, with 19 bases between. The V gene's germline CDR1 is SGHTA and CDR2 FQGTGA. The CDR3 sequence is 15 residues long. Here the CDR3 reads CASSPVGGDLDEQFF. CDR3 in DNA: TGTGCCAGCAGCCCGGTAGGGGGGGACCTTGATGAGCAGTTCTTC. Based on the CDR3 plus reference TRBV7-3 and TRBJ2-1, the full variable domain is GAGVSQTPSNKVTEKGKYVELRCDPISGHTALYWYRQSLGQGPEFLIYFQGTGAADDSGLPNDRFFAVRPEGSVSTLKIQRTERGDSAVYLCASSPVGGDLDEQFFGPGTRLTVL.

This clonotype was seen ten or more times. The CDR3 DNA is TGTGCCAGCAGTTTATCAGAGGGTCTTGGAAACACCATATATTTT. It codes for CASSLSEGLGNTIYF. The genes are TRBV27 and TRBJ1-3; D gene ambiguous. In germline, CDR1 is MNHEY, CDR2 SMNVEV (reference sequence). The CDR3 is 15 amino acids. V dropped 0 bases and J dropped 3 bases, with 9 bases sitting between them.

This clonotype was recorded at least ten times. This chain's CDR3 is CASSEGLASTDTQYF. In DNA form, the CDR3 reads TGTGCCAGCAGTGAGGGACTAGCTAGCACAGATACGCAGTATTTT. J is TRBJ2-3 and V is TRBV6-4; 9 bases agree with TRBD2. CDR1 and CDR2 from the germline V gene are MRHNA and SNTAGT. Losses at the gene ends were 3 bases for V and 0 bases for J; bases not matched to a gene: 1. The CDR3 sequence is 15 residues long.

This rearrangement joins TRBV7-9 to TRBJ1-5, with D hard to call. Trimming cost V 3 bases and J 3 bases, with 18 bases left between them. Germline V gene sequence: CDR1 SEHNR, CDR2 FQNEAQ (reference sequence). This CDR3 has 17 amino acids. CDR3: CASSFGTEAIFNQPQHF. The CDR3 coding sequence is TGTGCCAGCAGCTTCGGTACGGAAGCGATCTTCAATCAGCCCCAGCATTTT. The full variable domain, its missing parts supplied by reference TRBV7-9 and TRBJ1-5, is DTGVSQNPRHKITKRGQNVTFRCDPISEHNRLYWYRQTLGQGPEFLTYFQNEAQLEKSRLLSDRFSAERPKGSFSTLEIQRTEQGDSAMYLCASSFGTEAIFNQPQHFGDGTRLSIL.

The chain carries TRBV10-3 and TRBJ2-7; 8 nucleotides align to TRBD2. The CDR3 sequence is 15 residues long. V lost 10 bases and J lost 5; bases outside the gene matches: 16. The germline V gene has CDR1 ENHRY and CDR2 SYGVKD. The DNA of the CDR3 is TGTGCCACTCCCTCCACCTTAGCGGGGACCAACGAGCAGTACGTC. It translates to CATPSTLAGTNEQYV.

This chain connects TRBV20-1 to TRBJ1-4; D is unclear. Trimming left V 2 bases short and J 13 bases short, with 17 bases between. CDR1 is DFQATT, CDR2 SNEGSKA, per germline (reference sequence). The CDR3 runs 13 residues. CDR3 sequence (DNA): TGCAGTGCTAGACCCATGACCCCTGAAGGACTGTTTTTT. Residues: CSARPMTPEGLFF.

V is TRBV28 and J is TRBJ2-2; 8 bases map to TRBD1. Germline lookup yields CDR1 MDHEN and CDR2 SYDVKM. V gave up 6 bases and J gave up 7 bases; unmatched junction bases: 7. The CDR3 loop spans 14 amino acids. The CDR3: CASRARGRSGELFF. The CDR3 coding sequence is TGTGCCAGCAGGGCCAGGGGGCGCAGCGGGGAGCTGTTTTTT.

This clonotype has only a few counts. The V gene is TRBV20-1, the J gene TRBJ2-6; possibly TRBD1 or TRBD2 for D (5 bases each). Germline V lookup: CDR1 DFQATT, CDR2 SNEGSKA (reference sequence). This CDR3 is built from 17 residues. With 6 bases removed from V and 0 bases from J, the gap between germline ends came to 18 bases. The CDR3: CSAPPGTLISGANVLTF. CDR3 sequence (DNA): TGCAGTGCACCTCCCGGGACCCTGATCTCTGGGGCCAACGTCCTGACTTTC.

This clonotype was seen once. This chain connects TRBV7-2 to TRBJ2-4; D is perhaps TRBD2 (6 bases). V was trimmed by 1 base and J by 2 bases, leaving 12 bases between them. Per germline, CDR1 SGHTA and CDR2 FQGNSA. The CDR3 has 16 residues. The CDR3 DNA follows: TGTGCCAGCAGCTTAGAGGGAGGCAGACCCAAAAACATTCAGTACTTC. Translated, it gives CASSLEGGRPKNIQYF.

This clonotype was counted ten times or more. The chain links TRBV20-1 to TRBJ1-2; tentatively, D is TRBD1 (6 bases). This CDR3 has 14 residues. In germline, CDR1 is DFQATT, CDR2 SNEGSKA (reference sequence). Trimming removed 2 bases from V and 2 bases from J, with 12 bases in between. The CDR3 DNA sequence: TGCAGTGCTAGAAATCCAACAGGGAACTATGGCTACACCTTC. It encodes CSARNPTGNYGYTF.

This clonotype was counted many times. J is TRBJ1-6 and V is TRBV4-2, with no clear D. Germline-derived CDR1 and CDR2 are LGHNA and YNFKEQ. Trimming cost V 1 base and J 15 bases, with 13 bases left between them. The CDR3 is made up of 13 amino acids. The CDR3 coding sequence is TGTGCCAGCAGCCAAGTATGGGAGGGTGGCCTCCACTTT. As protein: CASSQVWEGGLHF.